A selection of T cell receptor beta chains follows, all from one sample in a study of T-cell memory formation after mild COVID-19. TCRdb reprocessed the 5' RACE reads via MiXCR and lists one record per CDR3 protein. The table includes 110,000 to 150,000 distinct CDR3 sequences, 20% to 25% detected once. Source material: PBMCs or a T cell subset sorted from them (not recorded which). These TCRs come from an adult woman who had mild COVID-19 (a few samples of this study predate the infection). Cell type and time point are not known. The CDR3 runs from the conserved cysteine through the conserved F or W. Each record gives: clone size, D gene, V gene, J gene, CDR3 protein, CDR3 DNA. A D gene is named only where the DNA matches it firmly. The listing skips clone size in some rows; elsewhere it reads once, few, many or a size class.

clone_size: NA
d_call: TRBD2
v_call: TRBV5-4
j_call: TRBJ2-3
cdr3_aa: CASRGGGIDTQYF
cdr3_nt: TGTGCCAGCAGAGGCGGGGGGATTGATACGCAGTATTTT

clone_size: NA
d_call: TRBD1
v_call: TRBV25-1
j_call: TRBJ2-7
cdr3_aa: CASSEWGGQGYEQYF
cdr3_nt: TGTGCCAGCAGTGAATGGGGGGGACAGGGCTACGAGCAGTACTTC

clone_size: NA
d_call: TRBD1
v_call: TRBV7-9
j_call: TRBJ1-3
cdr3_aa: CASSPPVRQGLSGNTIYF
cdr3_nt: TGTGCCAGCAGCCCACCGGTACGACAGGGCCTCTCTGGAAACACCATATATTTT

clone_size: NA
d_call: TRBD2
v_call: TRBV19
j_call: TRBJ2-7
cdr3_aa: CASSITSAGSYEQYF
cdr3_nt: TGTGCCAGTAGTATTACTAGCGCGGGCTCCTACGAGCAGTACTTC

clone_size: once
d_call: NA
v_call: TRBV24-1
j_call: TRBJ2-2
cdr3_aa: CATSDSPYGELFF
cdr3_nt: TGTGCCACCAGTGATTCCCCATACGGGGAGCTGTTTTTT

clone_size: NA
d_call: NA
v_call: TRBV6-1
j_call: TRBJ1-5
cdr3_aa: CASSVWDGRNQPQHF
cdr3_nt: TGTGCCAGCAGTGTCTGGGATGGACGCAATCAGCCCCAGCATTTT

clone_size: NA
d_call: NA
v_call: TRBV6-5
j_call: TRBJ1-5
cdr3_aa: CASSTDKANQPQHF
cdr3_nt: TGTGCCAGCAGTACCGACAAAGCGAATCAGCCCCAGCATTTT

clone_size: NA
d_call: TRBD1
v_call: TRBV5-1
j_call: TRBJ1-5
cdr3_aa: CASSLGGQGGQPQHF
cdr3_nt: TGCGCCAGCAGCTTGGGGGGACAGGGAGGACAGCCCCAGCATTTT

clone_size: few
d_call: TRBD1
v_call: TRBV14
j_call: TRBJ1-1
cdr3_aa: CASSQLGQGLFTEAFF
cdr3_nt: TGTGCCAGCAGCCAACTGGGACAGGGACTTTTCACTGAAGCTTTCTTT

clone_size: NA
d_call: NA
v_call: TRBV6-5
j_call: TRBJ1-1
cdr3_aa: CASSWESNTEAFF
cdr3_nt: TGTGCCAGCAGCTGGGAGTCGAACACTGAAGCTTTCTTT

clone_size: NA
d_call: NA
v_call: TRBV9
j_call: TRBJ2-5
cdr3_aa: CASSDSDWETQYF
cdr3_nt: TGTGCCAGCAGCGATTCCGACTGGGAGACCCAGTACTTC

clone_size: NA
d_call: TRBD1
v_call: TRBV20-1
j_call: TRBJ2-1
cdr3_aa: CSIDTSGQGRNEQFF
cdr3_nt: TGCAGTATCGATACTTCGGGACAGGGGAGGAATGAGCAGTTCTTC

clone_size: few
d_call: TRBD2
v_call: TRBV7-8
j_call: TRBJ2-1
cdr3_aa: CASSPPAGAGNEQFF
cdr3_nt: TGTGCCAGCAGCCCCCCAGCGGGGGCGGGAAATGAGCAGTTCTTC